This TCR beta chain was sequenced in a study of long-term antiretroviral therapy in people with HIV. Broader study findings: Repertoires in HIV (unlike those of controls) had narrower CDR3 length ranges.

The V gene's germline CDR1 is MNHNY and CDR2 SVGAGI (reference sequence). J lost 4 bases, V lost 6 bases, and 5 bases had no gene match. CDR3 length equals 14 residues. This clone was observed a handful of times. Its antigen is as yet unknown. Running of the v3.0 immunoSEQ assay took place at survey level. Using immunoSEQ multiplex PCR, the repertoire was profiled, and TCRdb retains in-frame clones only, with some absent. The sample lists 40,000 or so clones, 80% to 85% occurring once. This clonotype originated in a man aged 18 to 30 with HIV. This sequence joins TRBV6-6 and TRBJ1-5; 8 bases align to TRBD1. This sample comprised unsorted PBMCs, obtained 1 year after starting antiretroviral therapy. CDR3 in DNA: TGTGCCAGCAGCACCACAGGGGGTAATCAGCCCCAGCATTTT. Amino acid sequence: CASSTTGGNQPQHF.